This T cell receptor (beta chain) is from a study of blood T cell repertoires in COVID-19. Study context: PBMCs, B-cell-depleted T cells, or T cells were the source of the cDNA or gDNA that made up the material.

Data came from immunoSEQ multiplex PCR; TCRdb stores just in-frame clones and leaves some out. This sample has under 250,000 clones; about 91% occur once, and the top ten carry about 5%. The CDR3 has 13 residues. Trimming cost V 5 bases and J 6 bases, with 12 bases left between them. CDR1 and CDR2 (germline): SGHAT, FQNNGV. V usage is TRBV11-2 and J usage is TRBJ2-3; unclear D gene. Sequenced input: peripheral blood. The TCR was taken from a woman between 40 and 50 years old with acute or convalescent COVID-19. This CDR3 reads CASSPTNADTQYF. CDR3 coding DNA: TGTGCCAGCAGCCCAACTAACGCGGATACGCAGTATTTT.